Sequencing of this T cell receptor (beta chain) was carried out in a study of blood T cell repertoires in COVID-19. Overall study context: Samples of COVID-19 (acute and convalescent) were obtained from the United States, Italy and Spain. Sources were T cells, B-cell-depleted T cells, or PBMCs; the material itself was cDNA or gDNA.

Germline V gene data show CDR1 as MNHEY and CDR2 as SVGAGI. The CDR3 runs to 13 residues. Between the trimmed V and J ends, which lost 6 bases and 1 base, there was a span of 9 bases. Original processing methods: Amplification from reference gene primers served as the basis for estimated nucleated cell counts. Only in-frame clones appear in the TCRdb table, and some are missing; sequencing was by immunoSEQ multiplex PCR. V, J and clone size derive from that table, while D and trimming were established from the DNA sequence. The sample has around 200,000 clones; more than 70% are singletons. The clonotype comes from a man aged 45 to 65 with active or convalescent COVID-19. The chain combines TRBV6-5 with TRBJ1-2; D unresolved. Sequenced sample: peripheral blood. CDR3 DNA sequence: TGTGCCAGCAGGGTGGGCCATAACTATGGCTACACCTTC. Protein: CASRVGHNYGYTF.